The 27 T cell receptor beta chains below come from one sample, sequenced in a study of CD8+CD57+ T cells in acquired aplastic anemia. According to the study, genomic DNA was the template for TCR beta VDJ and CDR3 profiling. TCRdb re-called the reads through MiXCR, storing one row per CDR3 protein. The table lists about 250,000 distinct CDR3 sequences, 45% to 50% of them singletons. Previously, flow cytometry had revealed CD8+CD57+ cell expansion in the patients chosen for sequencing. The sample consisted of sorted CD4+, CD8+, or CD8+CD57+ T cells (not recorded which) from PBMCs. The receptors stem from a human donor with aplastic anemia.

This clonotype was found a few times. The chain links TRBV20-1 to TRBJ2-3, with 7 bases aligning to TRBD1. V lost 5 bases, J lost 2 bases, and 7 bases stayed unmatched. There are 14 residues in the CDR3. The germline V gene encodes CDR1 DFQATT and CDR2 SNEGSKA (reference sequence). The CDR3 is CSALADRITDTQYF. CDR3 nucleotide sequence: TGCAGTGCTCTGGCGGACAGGATCACAGATACGCAGTATTTT.

This clonotype showed up many times. V usage is TRBV9 and J usage is TRBJ1-2; 7 nucleotides align to TRBD1. The trim removed 4 bases at V and 0 bases at J, leaving 6 bases unmatched. This CDR3 is built from 15 residues. CDR1 is SGDLS and CDR2 is YYNGEE in the germline V gene. The CDR3 DNA is TGTGCCAGCAGCCTCGGACAGGTGACTAACTATGGCTACACCTTC. Encoded protein: CASSLGQVTNYGYTF.

This clonotype came up a few times. The genes are TRBV25-1 and TRBJ1-2, with 7 bases lining up with TRBD1. In germline, CDR1 is MGHDK, CDR2 SYGVNS. The CDR3 totals 15 residues. V trimming: 6 bases; J trimming: 4 bases; junction bases outside the gene matches: 11. The CDR3 sequence is CASRPRTGEGYGYTF. CDR3 DNA sequence: TGTGCCAGCAGACCTCGGACAGGAGAGGGCTATGGCTACACCTTC.

This clonotype was found many times. V is TRBV5-8 and J is TRBJ1-2; 8 nucleotides agree with TRBD1. The CDR3 sequence is 16 residues long. V dropped 2 bases and J dropped 2; count of bases not matched to a gene: 8. The V gene's germline CDR1 is SGHTS and CDR2 YDEGEE. In DNA form, the CDR3 reads TGTGCCAGCAGCTTCTCCTTCCGGGACAGGAACTATGGCTACACCTTC. Translating it yields CASSFSFRDRNYGYTF.

This clonotype was counted many times. V gene TRBV27 combines with J gene TRBJ1-2; the D is unclear. CDR1 and CDR2 (germline): MNHEY, SMNVEV (reference sequence). V gave up 6 bases and J gave up 4 bases, with 6 bases separating them. This CDR3 is built from 11 residues. The CDR3 DNA reads as TGTGCCAGCAGCGAAGGCTATGGCTACACCTTC. Residues: CASSEGYGYTF.

The chain employs TRBV12-3 or TRBV12-4 and TRBJ1-2; 7 bases match TRBD1. There are 14 residues in the CDR3. With V trimmed by 5 bases and J by 7 bases, 10 bases remained unmatched. The CDR3 sequence: CASSASKTGPGYTF. CDR3 DNA: TGTGCCAGCAGTGCGTCAAAGACAGGGCCTGGCTACACCTTC.

The chain uses TRBV14 and TRBJ2-3, with 10 bases that match TRBD1. The germline V gene encodes CDR1 SGHDN and CDR2 FVKESK. The trim removed 2 bases at V and 3 bases at J, leaving 20 bases unmatched. The CDR3 extends over 21 amino acids. The CDR3 nucleotides are TGTGCCAGCAGCCAAAGCCCGCACGAGGGGACAGGGGATTGGTGGACAGATACGCAGTATTTT. Translation gives CASSQSPHEGTGDWWTDTQYF.

Many counts were recorded for this clonotype. This chain links TRBV2 with TRBJ1-1; 8 bases agree with TRBD1. Germline assignment: CDR1 SNHLY and CDR2 FYNNEI. CDR3 length: 15 residues. J was trimmed by 1 base and V by 6 bases; bases with no gene match: 7. Here the CDR3 DNA reads TGTGCCAGCAGACAGACCGGGACAGGGAACACTGAAGCTTTCTTT. Encoded protein: CASRQTGTGNTEAFF.

This clonotype appeared many times. The DNA of the CDR3 is TGTGCCATCAGCTTAGACGGGACACTCACCGCCGACACAGATACGCAGTATTTT. Translating gives CAISLDGTLTADTDTQYF. This rearrangement joins TRBV10-3 to TRBJ2-3, with D possibly matching TRBD1 (6 bases). This CDR3 spans 18 amino acids. Germline V gives CDR1 ENHRY, CDR2 SYGVKD. Trimming pared 6 bases from V and 2 bases from J, leaving 24 bases between.

This clonotype appeared once. One end of the junction fails to match germline, which may point to a read error. The chain's CDR3 is CASSISPNSSLHF. The CDR3 coding sequence is TGTGCCAGTAGTATTTCCCCTAATTCATCCCTCCACTTT. V usage is TRBV19 and J usage is TRBJ1-6, with D hard to call. CDR3 length: 13 amino acids. In germline, CDR1 is LNHDA, CDR2 SQIVND (reference sequence).

This clonotype was detected many times. V is TRBV7-2 and J is TRBJ2-5; TRBD1 aligns across 7 bases. J lost 5 bases, V lost 3 bases, and 12 bases had no gene match. The germline CDR1 and CDR2 sequences are SGHTA and FQGNSA. CDR3 length: 16 amino acids. The CDR3 reads CASSLKQGWGGETQYF. CDR3 nucleotides: TGTGCCAGCAGCTTGAAACAGGGGTGGGGCGGGGAGACCCAGTACTTC.

The rearrangement uses TRBV10-1 and TRBJ1-1; 8 bases fit TRBD1. V shed 6 bases, J shed 6 bases, and the junction held 6 bases outside the gene matches. Germline assignment: CDR1 WNHNN and CDR2 SYGVQD (reference sequence). The CDR3 covers 13 residues. CDR3 DNA: TGCGCCAGCAGCCGGGACAGGAATTCTGAAGCTTTCTTT. This codes for CASSRDRNSEAFF.

This chain links TRBV7-6 with TRBJ1-4; D call uncertain. The V end was cut by 1 base, the J end by 6 bases, with 6 bases between. Germline V CDR1 and CDR2: SGHVS, FNYEAQ. This CDR3 is 13 amino acids long. CDR3 in amino acids: CASSLEVHEKLFF. As DNA, the CDR3 is TGTGCCAGCAGCTTAGAGGTCCATGAAAAACTGTTTTTT. Full variable domain (rest looked up from reference TRBV7-6 and TRBJ1-4): GAGVSQSPRYKVTKRGQDVALRCDPISGHVSLYWYRQALGQGPEFLTYFNYEAQQDKSGLPNDRFSAERPEGSISTLTIQRTEQRDSAMYRCASSLEVHEKLFFGSGTQLSVL.

This chain uses TRBV10-3 with TRBJ2-7, with D possibly matching TRBD2 (6 bases). Germline V lookup: CDR1 ENHRY, CDR2 SYGVKD. Trimming took off 4 bases at V and 0 bases at J, with 16 bases between the two ends. The CDR3 consists of 16 residues. The CDR3 is CAISVGGLGSSYEQYF. The CDR3 DNA follows: TGTGCCATCAGTGTAGGAGGGCTTGGGAGCTCCTACGAGCAGTACTTC.

This clonotype is a singleton in its sample. The genes are TRBV10-3 and TRBJ2-3; D call uncertain. CDR3 length equals 13 residues. The V end was cut by 8 bases, the J end by 2 bases, with 11 bases between. The germline CDR1 and CDR2 sequences are ENHRY and SYGVKD. The CDR3 region has the DNA TGTGCCATCTCGAACGGTGACACAGATACGCAGTATTTT. Translation: CAISNGDTDTQYF.

Many counts were recorded for this clonotype. J is TRBJ2-7 and V is TRBV5-1; tentatively, D is TRBD1 (5 bases). This CDR3 region has 12 residues. The germline V gene encodes CDR1 SGHRS and CDR2 YFSETQ. V was pared by 1 base and J by 7 bases, with 9 bases between. This chain's CDR3 is CASSLQGREQYF. CDR3 nucleotides: TGCGCCAGCAGCTTGCAGGGCAGAGAGCAGTACTTC.

The chain combines TRBV7-9 with TRBJ1-2, with 7 nucleotides matching TRBD1. CDR1 and CDR2 from the germline V gene are SEHNR and FQNEAQ (reference sequence). J was trimmed by 5 bases and V by 2 bases; bases with no gene match: 8. This CDR3 has 15 amino acids. Written as DNA, the CDR3 is TGTGCCAGCAGCTTATCTACAGGGGTTGGGTATGGCTACACCTTC. This sequence encodes CASSLSTGVGYGYTF.

This clonotype appeared many times. The chain recombines TRBV27 with TRBJ1-6; TRBD1 might be the D (5 bases). The length of the CDR3 is 15 residues. Trimming left V 8 bases short and J 1 base short, with 12 bases between. Germline V gene sequence: CDR1 MNHEY, CDR2 SMNVEV (reference sequence). CDR3 DNA sequence: TGTGCCAGCCGAAATGAGGGGTCCTATAATTCACCCCTCCACTTT. Translation: CASRNEGSYNSPLHF.

The chain employs TRBV9 and TRBJ1-6; possibly TRBD1 for D (5 bases). Trimming removed 0 bases from V and 6 bases from J, with 7 bases in between. Germline V lookup: CDR1 SGDLS, CDR2 YYNGEE. The CDR3 sequence is 14 residues long. The CDR3, as DNA: TGTGCCAGCAGCGTAGGGGGACTTAATTCACCCCTCCACTTT. It is translated as CASSVGGLNSPLHF.

This clonotype was picked up one time. A much more abundant neighbour one base away suggests this may be a read error. The chain joins TRBV12-3 or TRBV12-4 to TRBJ2-1; possibly TRBD1 for D (5 bases). Between the trimmed V and J ends, which lost 5 bases and 5 bases, there was a span of 13 bases. The CDR3 sequence is 14 residues long. In DNA, the CDR3 is TGTGCCAGCAGTCGGGCAGGGTTCAACAATGAGCAGTTCTTC. Translating it yields CASSRAGFNNEQFF.

In its sample, this clonotype was seen many times. The chain combines TRBV25-1 with TRBJ1-6; 11 nucleotides match TRBD1. CDR3 length: 17 amino acids. V dropped 6 bases and J dropped 9; count of bases not matched to a gene: 13. CDR1 is MGHDK, CDR2 SYGVNS, per germline. In DNA, the CDR3 is TGTGCCAGCAGCCCCAGGGGTGAGGGACAGGGGGGTTCACCCCTCCACTTT. Translated, it gives CASSPRGEGQGGSPLHF.

This clonotype came up many times. The genes are TRBV25-1 and TRBJ1-5; D gene ambiguous. This CDR3 has 14 residues. Germline lookup yields CDR1 MGHDK and CDR2 SYGVNS. The V gene lost 1 base and the J gene lost 5 bases, with 9 bases spanning the gap. CDR3 in amino acids: CASSELNSYQPQHF. Written as DNA, the CDR3 is TGTGCCAGCAGTGAATTGAACAGTTATCAGCCCCAGCATTTT.

For this clonotype: One end of the junction fails to match germline, which may point to a read error. The chain combines TRBV15 with TRBJ2-7; no clear D gene. The V gene's germline CDR1 is LNHNV and CDR2 YYDKDF (reference sequence). This CDR3 region has 16 residues. CDR3 amino acids: CAASRSVALQNYEQYF. CDR3 DNA sequence: TGTGCCGCCAGCAGATCCGTAGCCCTTCAGAACTACGAGCAGTACTTC.

The genes are TRBV2 and TRBJ1-3, with D unresolved. CDR1 and CDR2 (germline): SNHLY, FYNNEI. Trimming stripped 6 bases from V and 2 bases from J, with 17 bases between. There are 16 residues in the CDR3. The CDR3 DNA reads TGTGCCAGCAGCGAGGCCGGGCTTCGAACTGGAAACACCATATATTTT. It is translated as CASSEAGLRTGNTIYF.

Of note for this clonotype: Being one base from a much bigger clone, this may be a read error. The V call is TRBV27, the J call TRBJ1-1, with D unclear. In germline, CDR1 is MNHEY, CDR2 SMNVEV (reference sequence). The CDR3 covers 13 residues. For the CDR3, the DNA is TGTGCCAGTCAAGACGGAGCTAACACTGGAGCTTTCTTT. Translation: CASQDGANTGAFF.

This clonotype was seen many times. The J gene is TRBJ1-5, the V gene TRBV4-3, with TRBD1 as a possible D gene (5 bases). Deletions cut 0 bases from V and 7 bases from J, with 13 bases between. Germline loops: CDR1 LGHNA, CDR2 YSLEER. There are 15 residues in the CDR3. CDR3 residues: CASSQERQGLQPQHF. The CDR3, as DNA: TGCGCCAGCAGCCAAGAGCGCCAGGGATTGCAGCCCCAGCATTTT.

The chain couples TRBV2 to TRBJ2-5; D unclear. The CDR3 is 13 residues long. Trimming took 6 bases from V and 5 from J, leaving 13 bases between them. Germline CDR1 reads SNHLY; CDR2 reads FYNNEI. The CDR3 loop is CASSFSVTETQYF. CDR3 nucleotides: TGTGCCAGCAGCTTCTCGGTCACGGAGACCCAGTACTTC.